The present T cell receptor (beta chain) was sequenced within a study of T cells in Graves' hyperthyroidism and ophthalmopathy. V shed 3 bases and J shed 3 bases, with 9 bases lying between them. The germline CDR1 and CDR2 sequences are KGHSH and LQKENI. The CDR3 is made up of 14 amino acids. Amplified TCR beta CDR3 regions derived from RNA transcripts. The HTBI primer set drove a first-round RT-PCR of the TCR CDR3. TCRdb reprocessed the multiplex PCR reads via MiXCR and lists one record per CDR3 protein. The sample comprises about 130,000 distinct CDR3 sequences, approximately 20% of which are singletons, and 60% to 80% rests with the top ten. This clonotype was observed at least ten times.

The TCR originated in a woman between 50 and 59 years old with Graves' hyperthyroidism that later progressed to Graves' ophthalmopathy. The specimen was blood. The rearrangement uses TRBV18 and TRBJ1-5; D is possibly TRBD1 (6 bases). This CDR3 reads CASSPGHSNQPQHF. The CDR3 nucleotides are TGTGCCAGCTCACCGGGACATTCCAATCAGCCCCAGCATTTT.